These T cell receptor beta chains were read from a single sample in a study of blood T cell repertoires in COVID-19. Method: immunoSEQ multiplex PCR; TCRdb's copy keeps in-frame clones and lacks some. Of 250,000 to 300,000 clones listed, about 90% are singletons. Specimen: peripheral blood. Receptors originate from a woman in her 70s with COVID-19, enrolled during active disease. CDR3s include the opening cysteine and the closing phenylalanine or tryptophan. D genes are given only for firm matches. Clone sizes are given selectively: once, few, many, or a class where the clone is expanded.

D	J	V	size	DNA	CDR3
.	TRBJ2-7	TRBV7-6	.	TGTGCCAGCAGCTTAGTGCTCAGCAGGGGCCACGAGCAGTACTTC	CASSLVLSRGHEQYF
TRBD2	TRBJ2-2	TRBV24-1	.	TGTGCCACCAGTGAAAATCGGGGGGCCGGGGAGCTGTTTTTT	CATSENRGAGELFF
.	TRBJ1-6	TRBV27	.	TGTGCCAGCAGTTTACTTCCCACGCCGGGGGGCTCACCCCTCCACTTT	CASSLLPTPGGSPLHF
TRBD1	TRBJ2-1	TRBV5-1	.	TGCGCCAGCAGCTCGGGGACAGGGGGCATAAGTAATGAGCAGTTCTTC	CASSSGTGGISNEQFF
.	TRBJ2-2	TRBV7-3	.	TGTGCCAGCAGCTTAACGGGGCGCACCGGGGAGCTGTTTTTT	CASSLTGRTGELFF
TRBD1	TRBJ1-2	TRBV28	.	TGTGCTATCACCGGTGGACAGGGGTATGGCTACACCTTC	CAITGGQGYGYTF
.	TRBJ2-1	TRBV24-1	once	TGTGCCACCAGTGATTTCCGCAGGGGTGAGCAGTTCTTC	CATSDFRRGEQFF
.	TRBJ2-5	TRBV2	.	TGTGCCAGCAGTGGGAACAGGGCTGAGACCCAGTACTTC	CASSGNRAETQYF
TRBD1	TRBJ2-7	TRBV19	once	TGTGCCAGTAGTATTCAACAGGGGACCGAGCAGTACTTC	CASSIQQGTEQYF
TRBD2	TRBJ2-7	TRBV30	.	TGTGCCTGGGGGAGACTAGCAACCTCCTACGAGCAGTACTTC	CAWGRLATSYEQYF
.	TRBJ2-3	TRBV6-5	.	TGTGCCAGCAGTTACTCGAGTACTAGCACAGATACGCAGTATTTT	CASSYSSTSTDTQYF
.	TRBJ2-5	TRBV30	.	TGTGCCTGGAGTGGAGCTAAAGAGACCCAGTACTTC	CAWSGAKETQYF
.	TRBJ1-4	TRBV28	few	TGTGCCAGCAGTTTACGAGGGGGTGGTGAAAAACTGTTTTTT	CASSLRGGGEKLFF
TRBD2	TRBJ2-7	TRBV9	.	TGTGCCAGCAGCGTCGGCCTAGCGGGCTCCTACGAGCAGTACTTC	CASSVGLAGSYEQYF
.	TRBJ2-7	TRBV6-5	.	TGTGCCAGCAGTTACTCCATTGAAAGCGTCGAGCAGTACTTC	CASSYSIESVEQYF